This T cell receptor beta chain was sequenced for a study of blood T cell repertoires in COVID-19. CDR3 length: 16 amino acids. Trimming took 5 bases from V and 4 from J, leaving 15 bases between them. Germline values: CDR1 SEHNR, CDR2 FQNEAQ (reference sequence). Assay used: immunoSEQ multiplex PCR; TCRdb lists only in-frame clones, some missing. Of 90,000 or so clones listed, around 87% are singletons. This clonotype was obtained from a human donor in a cohort sampled during active COVID-19. The specimen was peripheral blood. The chain uses TRBV7-9 and TRBJ2-6; D is perhaps TRBD2 (6 bases). The CDR3 is CASSRSGVSGANVLTF. CDR3 sequence (DNA): TGTGCCAGCAGCCGTTCGGGGGTATCGGGGGCCAACGTCCTGACTTTC.